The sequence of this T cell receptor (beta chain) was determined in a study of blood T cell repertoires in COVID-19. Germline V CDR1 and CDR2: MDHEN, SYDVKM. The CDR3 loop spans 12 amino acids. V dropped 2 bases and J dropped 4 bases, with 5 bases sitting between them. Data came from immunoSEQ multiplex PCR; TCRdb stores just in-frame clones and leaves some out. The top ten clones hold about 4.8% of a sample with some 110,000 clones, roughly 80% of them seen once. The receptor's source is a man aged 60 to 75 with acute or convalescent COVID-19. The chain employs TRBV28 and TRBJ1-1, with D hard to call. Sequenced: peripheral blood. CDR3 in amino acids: CASSLQATEAFF. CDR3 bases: TGTGCCAGCAGTTTACAGGCCACTGAAGCTTTCTTT.